This T cell receptor (beta chain) stems from a study of T-cell reconstitution after alpha-beta-depleted transplantation in children. Preparation of the TCRbeta library used unique molecular identifiers. TCRdb re-called the PCR reads with MiXCR, one entry per CDR3 protein. The sample lists 440,000 or so distinct CDR3 sequences; around 9.9% were seen once. The CDR3 sequence is 14 residues long. V shed 0 bases and J shed 1 base, with 7 bases lying between them. The germline CDR1 and CDR2 sequences are SGHRS and YFSETQ. This clonotype occurred many times. The rearrangement joins TRBV5-1 to TRBJ2-5; no clear D. The receptor was derived from a human donor who donated a stem cell graft to a child with acute myeloid leukemia. The sample was PBMCs from the stem cell graft donor, taken from the stem cell graft. Here the CDR3 DNA reads TGCGCCAGCAGCTTGGGCATGGCCCAAGAGACCCAGTACTTC. Amino acids: CASSLGMAQETQYF.